Listed below are T cell receptor beta chains from one sample, sequenced in a study of blood T cell repertoires in COVID-19. The data were produced by immunoSEQ multiplex PCR, yet TCRdb's version contains in-frame clones alone and is incomplete. The sample lists about 130,000 clones, under 85% seen once, with 10% to 15% in the top ten. Sample: peripheral blood. These receptor sequences come from a man between 60 and 70 years old with acute or convalescent COVID-19. The CDR3 runs from the conserved cysteine through the conserved F or W. A D gene is named only where the DNA matches it firmly. Expanded clones get a size class; other rows say once, few or many, or leave the size out.

d_call j_call v_call clone_size cdr3_nt cdr3_aa
- TRBJ2-3 TRBV19 - TGTGCCAGTAGGGCCCCCGAGCGGGGCACAGATACGCAGTATTTT CASRAPERGTDTQYF
TRBD2 TRBJ2-3 TRBV24-1 - TGTGCCACCAGTGCCCTGAGGGGAGGGCGTCCAGATACGCAGTATTTT CATSALRGGRPDTQYF
TRBD1 TRBJ1-5 TRBV7-8 - TGTGCCAGCACCAAATCTCGGGACAGGGCGAATCAGCCCCAGCATTTT CASTKSRDRANQPQHF
TRBD1 TRBJ1-3 TRBV15 - TGTGCCACCAGCAGAGGGGACAGGCCTCATCGATCTGGAAACACCATATATTTT CATSRGDRPHRSGNTIYF
- TRBJ1-5 TRBV6-5 many TGTGCCAGCAGTTACTCGTCCAGGGGCAATCAGCCCCAGCATTTT CASSYSSRGNQPQHF
TRBD1 TRBJ1-6 TRBV27 - TGTGCCAGCAGTACGGACAGGGAAGCTTCACCCCTCCACTTT CASSTDREASPLHF
TRBD1 TRBJ2-2 TRBV11-2 once TGTGCCAGCAGGATGATACAGGGGGCCGGGGAGCTGTTTTTT CASRMIQGAGELFF
- TRBJ1-1 TRBV7-3 - TGTGCCAGCAGCTTCCGCGCGGGGTACACTGAAGCTTTCTTT CASSFRAGYTEAFF
- TRBJ1-2 TRBV20-1 - TGCAGTGCTAGTCCGTTGTTTGAGGTAGAGTATGGCTACACCTTC CSASPLFEVEYGYTF
- TRBJ1-3 TRBV29-1 - TGCAGCGTTGAAGCTGAGGGGGATAGCTCTGGAAACACCATATATTTT CSVEAEGDSSGNTIYF
- TRBJ2-7 TRBV28 - TGTGCCAGCAGTCCCCCGACAGGATCGCCCCCCTACGAGCAGTACTTC CASSPPTGSPPYEQYF
- TRBJ1-5 TRBV30 - TGTGCCTGGACCCGACCCCGGGGGTCCGCCAATCAGCCCCAGCATTTT CAWTRPRGSANQPQHF
- TRBJ1-1 TRBV9 - TGTGCCAGCAGCGTAGATCTCCGGAACACTGAAGCTTTCTTT CASSVDLRNTEAFF
- TRBJ1-3 TRBV9 once TGTGCCAGCAGCGTAGACGGCAGGGCGAGCTCTGGAAACACCATATATTTT CASSVDGRASSGNTIYF
TRBD2 TRBJ2-3 TRBV27 - TGTGCCAGCAGCCGAATTAGCGGGGTTAGCACAGATACGCAGTATTTT CASSRISGVSTDTQYF